Sequencing of this TCR beta chain was carried out in a study of regulatory T cells in long-lasting Graves disease. About the research overall: Patients met the persistent Graves' disease definition after over 5 years of antithyroid drugs with positive TSH receptor antibodies.

Concerning this clonotype itself: What it binds is unknown. Just one base apart from a much larger clone, this may be a read error.

Study results and limitations: For persistent Graves' patients, TCR diversity was lower than for newly diagnosed ones.

Time point specified: persistent/refractory GD, antithyroid drugs over 5 years with positive TRAb. TCR sequences were obtained from RNA taken from PBMCs. With iRepertoire HTBI primers and Arm-PCR of CDR3 regions, TCR beta libraries were built. TCRdb fed the multiplex PCR reads into MiXCR, producing one record per CDR3 protein. Here the sample spans around 430,000 distinct CDR3 sequences, about 22% being singletons. Trimming pared 7 bases from V and 4 bases from J, leaving 16 bases between. In germline, CDR1 is LNHDA, CDR2 SQIVND (reference sequence). This CDR3 is 14 amino acids long. The V and J genes are TRBV19 and TRBJ1-1; D is possibly TRBD1 (6 bases). The TCR comes from a female donor with Graves disease. Here the sequenced sample was peripheral blood mononuclear cells (PBMCs), taken when the disease was refractory, from a patient treated with antithyroid drugs. In DNA, the CDR3 is TGTGCCAGTAATATGGGGGCAAGGAGCACTGAAGCTTTCTTT. It codes for CASNMGARSTEAFF.